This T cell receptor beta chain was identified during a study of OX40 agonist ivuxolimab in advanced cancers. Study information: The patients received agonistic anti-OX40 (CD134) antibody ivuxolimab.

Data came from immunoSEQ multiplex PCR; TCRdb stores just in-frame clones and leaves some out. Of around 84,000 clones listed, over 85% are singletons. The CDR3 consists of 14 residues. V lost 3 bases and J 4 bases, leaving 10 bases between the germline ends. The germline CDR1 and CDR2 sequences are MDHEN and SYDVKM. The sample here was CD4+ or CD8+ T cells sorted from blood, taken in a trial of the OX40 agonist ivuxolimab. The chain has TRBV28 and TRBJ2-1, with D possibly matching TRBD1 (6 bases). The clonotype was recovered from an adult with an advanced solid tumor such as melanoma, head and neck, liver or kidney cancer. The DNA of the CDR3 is TGTGCCAGCAGTTTTATGGACAGTTACAATGAGCAGTTCTTC. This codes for CASSFMDSYNEQFF.